What follows are 22 T cell receptor beta chains derived from one specimen sequenced in a study of T cell responses to AZD1222 COVID-19 vaccine. Profiling relied on immunoSEQ multiplex PCR, and the TCRdb table lists in-frame clones only, not all of them. This sample yields approximately 79,000 clones, of which approximately 86% are seen a single time; more than 7% belongs to the top ten. This sample comprised peripheral blood, obtained on day 0 of AZD1222 vaccination. These receptors were collected from an adult in good health.

This chain joins TRBV4-1 and TRBJ1-4; D not certain. The CDR3 loop spans 15 amino acids. The V and J ends lost 1 base and 7 bases respectively, with 13 bases between them. Germline lookup yields CDR1 MGHRA and CDR2 YSYEKL. Here the CDR3 DNA reads TGCGCCAGCAGCCAAGGAGCCTCGTCCCCTGAAAAACTGTTTTTT. Translation gives CASSQGASSPEKLFF.

The genes are TRBV2 and TRBJ2-7; a possible D gene is TRBD2 (6 bases). The CDR3 consists of 13 residues. Germline V gives CDR1 SNHLY, CDR2 FYNNEI. Trimming left V 5 bases short and J 3 bases short, with 11 bases between. The CDR3 spells CASSLGGYYEQYF. DNA of the CDR3: TGTGCCAGCAGTTTAGGAGGGTACTACGAGCAGTACTTC.

The V gene is TRBV5-4, the J gene TRBJ1-1; tentative D call: TRBD1 (6 bases). This CDR3 has 13 residues. V lost 4 bases and J 1 base, leaving 8 bases between the germline ends. Germline V gene data show CDR1 as SGHNT and CDR2 as YYREEE (reference sequence). The CDR3 region is CASSGGQNTEAFF. The CDR3 DNA reads TGTGCCAGCAGCGGGGGACAGAACACTGAAGCTTTCTTT.

The chain has TRBV2 and TRBJ1-1, with unresolved D. In germline, CDR1 is SNHLY, CDR2 FYNNEI. Trimming stripped 7 bases from V and 1 base from J, with 13 bases between. CDR3 size: 14 residues. CDR3 DNA: TGTGCCAGCATCCTCGCTGGGAAGAACACTGAAGCTTTCTTT. Translated: CASILAGKNTEAFF.

CDR3 DNA: TGTGCCAGCACCCCGGGTGGCAGGGGACCAGCAACCAAAAACATTCAGTACTTC. Translated: CASTPGGRGPATKNIQYF. The V gene is TRBV5-4, the J gene TRBJ2-4; perhaps TRBD1 as D (6 bases). The CDR3 sequence is 18 residues long. The V and J ends lost 6 bases and 2 bases respectively, with 24 bases between them. Per germline, CDR1 SGHNT and CDR2 YYREEE (reference sequence).

This rearrangement joins TRBV7-2 to TRBJ2-7; 11 bases line up with TRBD2. V lost 5 bases to trimming and J lost 3 bases; unmatched junction nucleotides: 6. This CDR3 comprises 15 residues. The germline gives CDR1 SGHTA, CDR2 FQGNSA. The CDR3 region is CASSPLAGVRYEQYF. CDR3 bases: TGTGCCAGCAGCCCACTAGCGGGAGTTCGCTACGAGCAGTACTTC. Based on the CDR3 plus reference TRBV7-2 and TRBJ2-7, the full variable domain is GAGVSQSPSNKVTEKGKDVELRCDPISGHTALYWYRQSLGQGLEFLIYFQGNSAPDKSGLPSDRFSAERTGGSVSTLTIQRTQQEDSAVYLCASSPLAGVRYEQYFGPGTRLTVT.

In its sample, this clone was seen a few times. The V gene is TRBV4-1, the J gene TRBJ2-7, with a weak D call TRBD2 (6 bases). Per germline, CDR1 MGHRA and CDR2 YSYEKL. The CDR3 is 16 amino acids. The V end lost 0 bases, the J end lost 6 bases, and 18 bases lay between the germline ends. The CDR3 region is CASSQDPAGNLGEQYF. Written as DNA, the CDR3 is TGCGCCAGCAGCCAAGATCCTGCGGGAAATCTGGGCGAGCAGTACTTC.

This clone was seen more than once but under ten times. The chain recombines TRBV10-3 with TRBJ2-1; 16 bases are a match to TRBD2. The trim removed 9 bases at V and 9 bases at J, leaving 8 bases unmatched. This CDR3 comprises 15 residues. Germline CDR1 and CDR2: ENHRY and SYGVKD. The DNA for the CDR3 is TGTGCCATGAAAGGGACTAGCGGGAGGGATGGTGAGCAGTTCTTC. Its protein product is CAMKGTSGRDGEQFF.

The chain employs TRBV7-2 and TRBJ2-7, with a possible D match to TRBD1 (5 bases). V was trimmed by 5 bases and J by 2 bases, leaving 13 bases between them. Germline CDR1 and CDR2: SGHTA and FQGNSA. The CDR3 runs to 14 residues. DNA for the CDR3: TGTGCCAGCAGCGTTGACAGCGTTGCCTACGAGCAGTACTTC. As protein: CASSVDSVAYEQYF. Based on the CDR3 plus reference TRBV7-2 and TRBJ2-7, the full variable domain is GAGVSQSPSNKVTEKGKDVELRCDPISGHTALYWYRQSLGQGLEFLIYFQGNSAPDKSGLPSDRFSAERTGGSVSTLTIQRTQQEDSAVYLCASSVDSVAYEQYFGPGTRLTVT.

The rearrangement links TRBV7-3 to TRBJ2-2, with D possibly matching TRBD1 (6 bases). Germline V gives CDR1 SGHTA, CDR2 FQGTGA. Trimming took 6 bases from V and 5 from J, leaving 13 bases between them. The CDR3 extends over 14 amino acids. CDR3 region: CASRRQEATGELFF. For the CDR3, the DNA is TGTGCCAGCAGAAGACAGGAAGCTACCGGGGAGCTGTTTTTT. The variable domain in full, with the rest retrieved from reference TRBV7-3 and TRBJ2-2, is GAGVSQTPSNKVTEKGKYVELRCDPISGHTALYWYRQSLGQGPEFLIYFQGTGAADDSGLPNDRFFAVRPEGSVSTLKIQRTERGDSAVYLCASRRQEATGELFFGEGSRLTVL.

The V gene is TRBV6-1, the J gene TRBJ1-4, with 7 bases fitting TRBD1. The CDR3 runs to 15 residues. Germline CDR1 is MNHNS and CDR2 is SASEGT. The V and J ends lost 3 bases and 4 bases, in that order; junction bases with no gene match: 5. CDR3 sequence (DNA): TGTGCCAGCAGTGAGCGACAGGGCTATAATGAAAAACTGTTTTTT. Translating gives CASSERQGYNEKLFF.

V gene TRBV30 combines with J gene TRBJ2-7; TRBD2 might be the D (7 bases). Germline-derived CDR1 and CDR2 are GTSNPN and SVGIG (reference sequence). Trimming removed 1 base from V and 0 bases from J, with 19 bases in between. This CDR3 comprises 17 residues. The CDR3 is CAWSEGGMIGSSYEQYF. CDR3 nucleotides: TGTGCCTGGAGTGAGGGGGGGATGATCGGGAGCTCCTACGAGCAGTACTTC.

The chain recombines TRBV7-8 with TRBJ2-3; D gene ambiguous. The CDR3 extends over 12 amino acids. V shed 5 bases and J shed 0 bases, with 3 bases lying between them. The germline gives CDR1 SGHVS, CDR2 FQNEAQ. CDR3 sequence (DNA): TGTGCCAGCAGCCCGAGCACAGATACGCAGTATTTT. Its protein product is CASSPSTDTQYF.

The genes are TRBV4-3 and TRBJ1-6; D is uncertain. Germline V gene data show CDR1 as LGHNA and CDR2 as YSLEER. The ends were cut back, 0 bases at V and 0 bases at J, with 9 bases in the middle. This CDR3 contains 17 residues. CDR3 bases: TGCGCCAGCAGCCAAGATGCCCGGAGCTCCTATAATTCACCCCTCCACTTT. Its protein is CASSQDARSSYNSPLHF.

The rearrangement uses TRBV29-1 and TRBJ2-2; weak D call: TRBD1 (5 bases). CDR3 length equals 12 residues. Between the trimmed V and J ends, which lost 1 base and 8 bases, there was a span of 8 bases. CDR1 and CDR2 (germline): SQVTM, ANQGSEA. This CDR3 reads CSVEGGWGELFF. CDR3 nucleotide sequence: TGCAGCGTTGAAGGGGGCTGGGGGGAGCTGTTTTTT.

The genes are TRBV7-9 and TRBJ2-6; 7 nucleotides agree with TRBD1. J lost 2 bases, V lost 5 bases, and 15 bases had no gene match. CDR3 length: 19 amino acids. The V gene's germline CDR1 is SEHNR and CDR2 FQNEAQ (reference sequence). CDR3 protein: CASSPYGQGVPTGANVLTF. In DNA form, the CDR3 reads TGTGCCAGCAGCCCCTATGGGCAGGGGGTCCCCACTGGGGCCAACGTCCTGACTTTC.

This rearrangement joins TRBV6-1 to TRBJ1-2; D perhaps matches TRBD1 (6 bases). The V end was cut by 6 bases, the J end by 3 bases, with 14 bases between. From germline, CDR1 is MNHNS and CDR2 SASEGT. The CDR3 length is 14 residues. The CDR3 reads CASRPTGNDYGYTF. The CDR3 DNA reads TGTGCCAGCAGACCCACAGGGAATGACTATGGCTACACCTTC.

This sequence joins TRBV28 and TRBJ2-7, with D possibly being TRBD1 or TRBD2 (6 bases each). CDR3 length: 14 residues. CDR1 is MDHEN, CDR2 SYDVKM, per germline. V lost 3 bases and J 5 bases, leaving 14 bases between the germline ends. The CDR3 loop is CASSFHGGRNEQYF. CDR3 coding DNA: TGTGCCAGCAGTTTTCACGGGGGCCGGAACGAGCAGTACTTC. Using reference TRBV28 and TRBJ2-7 for the parts outside the CDR3, the full variable domain is DVKVTQSSRYLVKRTGEKVFLECVQDMDHENMFWYRQDPGLGLRLIYFSYDVKMKEKGDIPEGYSVSREKKERFSLILESASTNQTSMYLCASSFHGGRNEQYFGPGTRLTVT.

There are a few counts of this clone. The J gene is TRBJ2-1, the V gene TRBV3-1 (or the pseudogene TRBV3-2); the match to TRBD2 covers 12 bases. Germline V gene lookup returns CDR1 LGHDT and CDR2 YNNKEL (reference sequence). The trim removed 4 bases at V and 0 bases at J, leaving 7 bases unmatched. This CDR3 region has 18 residues. In DNA, the CDR3 is TGTGCCAGCAGCCGATTCCTAGCGGGAGGGCGCTCCTACAATGAGCAGTTCTTC. As protein: CASSRFLAGGRSYNEQFF.

The rearrangement links TRBV18 to TRBJ2-7, with 7 bases fitting TRBD2. J gave up 6 bases and V 3 bases, and 11 bases lay outside the gene matches. CDR1 is KGHSH, CDR2 LQKENI, per germline. The CDR3 has 15 amino acids. The CDR3 DNA reads TGTGCCAGCTCACCCCGCCGTACTAGCGAGGGCGAGCAGTACTTC. Protein: CASSPRRTSEGEQYF. The full variable domain, its missing parts supplied by reference TRBV18 and TRBJ2-7, is NAGVMQNPRHLVRRRGQEARLRCSPMKGHSHVYWYRQLPEEGLKFMVYLQKENIIDESGMPKERFSAEFPKEGPSILRIQQVVRGDSAAYFCASSPRRTSEGEQYFGPGTRLTVT.

This chain connects TRBV11-2 to TRBJ2-7, with 9 bases matching TRBD2. CDR3 length: 15 residues. The germline V gene encodes CDR1 SGHAT and CDR2 FQNNGV. The V and J ends lost 1 base and 2 bases, in that order; junction bases with no gene match: 3. Here the CDR3 DNA reads TGTGCCAGCAGCTTAGGGACTAGCGCCGCCTACGAGCAGTACTTC. As protein: CASSLGTSAAYEQYF.

The chain recombines TRBV7-6 with TRBJ2-3, with D hard to call. Trimming took off 6 bases at V and 5 bases at J, with 9 bases between the two ends. This CDR3 spans 12 amino acids. Looked up from germline, CDR1 is SGHVS and CDR2 is FNYEAQ. The CDR3 loop reads CASRDGVDTQYF. The CDR3 nucleotides read TGTGCCAGCAGGGACGGTGTAGATACGCAGTATTTT.